This T cell receptor (beta chain) is from a study of T cells in Graves' hyperthyroidism and ophthalmopathy. The V end lost 5 bases, the J end lost 2 bases, and 12 bases lay between the germline ends. This CDR3 spans 15 amino acids. Germline values: CDR1 LNHNV, CDR2 YYDKDF (reference sequence). The investigators amplified TCR beta CDR3 regions from RNA transcripts. When the TCR CDR3 underwent first-round RT-PCR, the HTBI primer set was used. TCRdb itself ran the multiplex PCR reads through MiXCR, one entry per CDR3 protein. The sample comprises about 500,000 distinct CDR3 sequences, 16% of which are singletons, and 15% to 20% rests with the top ten. This clonotype appeared many times.

The source material was blood. The receptor was derived from a young woman with Graves' hyperthyroidism. The V gene is TRBV15, the J gene TRBJ1-4, with D maybe TRBD1 (5 bases). The CDR3 here is CATSDRQRTNEKLFF. CDR3 in DNA: TGTGCCACCAGCGACCGACAGCGTACTAATGAAAAACTGTTTTTT.